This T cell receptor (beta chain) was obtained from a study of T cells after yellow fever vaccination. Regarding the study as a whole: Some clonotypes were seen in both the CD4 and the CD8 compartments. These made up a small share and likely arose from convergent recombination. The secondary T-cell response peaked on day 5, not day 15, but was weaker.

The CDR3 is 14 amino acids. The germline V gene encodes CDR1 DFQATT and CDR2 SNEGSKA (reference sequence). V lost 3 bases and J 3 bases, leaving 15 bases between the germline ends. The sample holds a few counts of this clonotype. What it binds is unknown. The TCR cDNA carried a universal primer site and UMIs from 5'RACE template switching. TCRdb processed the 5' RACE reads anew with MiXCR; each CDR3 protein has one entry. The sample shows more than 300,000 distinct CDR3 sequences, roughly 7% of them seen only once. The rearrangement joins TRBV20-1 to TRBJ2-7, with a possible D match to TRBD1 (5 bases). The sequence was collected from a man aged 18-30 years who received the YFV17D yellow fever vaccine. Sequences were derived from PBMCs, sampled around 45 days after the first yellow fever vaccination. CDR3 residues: CSASEAGKFYEQYF. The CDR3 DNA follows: TGCAGTGCTAGTGAGGCAGGGAAGTTCTACGAGCAGTACTTC.